The 3 T cell receptor beta chains listed next were all sequenced from one sample in a study of blood T cell repertoires in COVID-19. Clones were sequenced by immunoSEQ multiplex PCR, and TCRdb holds only the in-frame ones, with some missing. Counted here are some 260,000 clones, around four fifths occurring once; the ten biggest clones make up approximately 4.5%. Material: PBMCs or T cells enriched from blood (not recorded which). Source of these receptors: a man between 25 and 39 years old with acute COVID-19.

The J gene is TRBJ2-7, the V gene TRBV6-5, with D perhaps matching TRBD1 (6 bases). The CDR3 loop spans 11 amino acids. CDR1 and CDR2 from the germline V gene are MNHEY and SVGAGI. Trimming pared 4 bases from V and 13 bases from J, leaving 14 bases between. DNA of the CDR3: TGTGCCAGCAGTTCTAGACAGGATCCCTACGTC. Translating gives CASSSRQDPYV.

CDR3 loop: CSVTPTDRDEKLFF. CDR3 DNA sequence: TGCAGCGTAACCCCCACGGACAGGGACGAAAAACTGTTTTTT. The gene calls are TRBV29-1 and TRBJ1-4, with 8 bases aligning to TRBD1. The trim removed 6 bases at V and 8 bases at J, leaving 11 bases unmatched. This CDR3 is 14 amino acids long. Germline-derived CDR1 and CDR2 are SQVTM and ANQGSEA.

V gene TRBV18 combines with J gene TRBJ2-3; 9 bases line up with TRBD2. J was trimmed by 6 bases and V by 3 bases; bases with no gene match: 10. Looked up from germline, CDR1 is KGHSH and CDR2 is LQKENI. The CDR3 is made up of 16 amino acids. The CDR3 sequence is CASSPEPGLANDTQYF. CDR3 nucleotide sequence: TGTGCCAGCTCACCCGAACCGGGACTAGCCAACGATACGCAGTATTTT.